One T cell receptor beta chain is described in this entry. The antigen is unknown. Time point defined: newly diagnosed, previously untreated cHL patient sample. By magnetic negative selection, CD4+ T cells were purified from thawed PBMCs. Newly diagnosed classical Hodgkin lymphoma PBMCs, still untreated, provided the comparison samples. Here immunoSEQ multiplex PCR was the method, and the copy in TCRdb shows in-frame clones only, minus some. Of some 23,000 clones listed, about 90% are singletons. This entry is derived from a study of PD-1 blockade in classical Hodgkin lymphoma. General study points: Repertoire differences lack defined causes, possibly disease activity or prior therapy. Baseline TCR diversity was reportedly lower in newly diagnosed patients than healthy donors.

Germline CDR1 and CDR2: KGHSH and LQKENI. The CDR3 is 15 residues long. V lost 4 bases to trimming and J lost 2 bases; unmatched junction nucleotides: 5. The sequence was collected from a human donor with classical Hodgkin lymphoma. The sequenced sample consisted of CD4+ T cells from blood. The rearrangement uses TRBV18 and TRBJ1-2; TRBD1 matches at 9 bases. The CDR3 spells CASSLGTGRNYGYTF. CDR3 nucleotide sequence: TGTGCCAGCTCACTGGGGACAGGGCGAAACTATGGCTACACCTTC.